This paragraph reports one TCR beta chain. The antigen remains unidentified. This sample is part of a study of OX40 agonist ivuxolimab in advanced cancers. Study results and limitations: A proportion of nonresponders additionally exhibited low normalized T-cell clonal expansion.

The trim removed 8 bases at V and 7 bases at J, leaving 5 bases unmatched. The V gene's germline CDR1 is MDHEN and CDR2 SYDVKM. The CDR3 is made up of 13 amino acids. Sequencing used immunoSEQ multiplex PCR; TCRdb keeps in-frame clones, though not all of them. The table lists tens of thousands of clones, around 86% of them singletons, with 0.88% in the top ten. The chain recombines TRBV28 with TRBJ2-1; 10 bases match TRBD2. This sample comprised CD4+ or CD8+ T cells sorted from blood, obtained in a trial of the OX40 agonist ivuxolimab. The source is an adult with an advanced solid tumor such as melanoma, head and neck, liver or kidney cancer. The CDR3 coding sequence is TGTGCCAGCTGGGGGACTAGCGCTAATGAGCAGTTCTTC. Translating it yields CASWGTSANEQFF.